This T cell receptor (beta chain) stems from a study of technical replicates of blood from several donors. J was trimmed by 6 bases and V by 3 bases; bases with no gene match: 3. Germline V gives CDR1 SGHTA, CDR2 FQGNSA. There are 14 residues in the CDR3. Data came from immunoSEQ multiplex PCR; TCRdb stores just in-frame clones and leaves some out. The repertoire holds about 60,000 clones, with around 84% as singletons. The chain couples TRBV7-2 to TRBJ2-4; 9 nucleotides line up with TRBD1. The sample comprised PBMCs. The TCR sequence derives from a human donor in good health. Some clones in this sample may be carry-over from other donors' samples. CDR3 sequence reads: CASSFVTGGNIQYF. CDR3 in DNA: TGTGCCAGCAGCTTTGTGACAGGGGGAAACATTCAGTACTTC. The full variable domain, completed using reference TRBV7-2 and TRBJ2-4, is GAGVSQSPSNKVTEKGKDVELRCDPISGHTALYWYRQSLGQGLEFLIYFQGNSAPDKSGLPSDRFSAERTGGSVSTLTIQRTQQEDSAVYLCASSFVTGGNIQYFGAGTRLSVL.